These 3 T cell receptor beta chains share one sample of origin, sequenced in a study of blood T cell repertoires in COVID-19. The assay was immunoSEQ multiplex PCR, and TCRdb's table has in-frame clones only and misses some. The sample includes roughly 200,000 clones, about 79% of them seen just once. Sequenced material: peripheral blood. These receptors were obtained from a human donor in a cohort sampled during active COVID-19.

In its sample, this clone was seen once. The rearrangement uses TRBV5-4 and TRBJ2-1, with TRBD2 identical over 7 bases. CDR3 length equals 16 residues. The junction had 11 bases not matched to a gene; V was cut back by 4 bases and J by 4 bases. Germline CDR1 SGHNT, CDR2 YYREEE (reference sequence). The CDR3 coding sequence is TGTGCCAGCAGCGCTGGGGGAGGGATTCTTTACAATGAGCAGTTCTTC. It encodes CASSAGGGILYNEQFF.

For the CDR3, the DNA is TGTGCCAGCTCACCAGCGGTCCTCTCTGGGGCCAACGTCCTGACTTTC. This translates into CASSPAVLSGANVLTF. This chain uses TRBV18 with TRBJ2-6; D is unresolved. The CDR3 has 16 residues. V was trimmed by 2 bases and J by 0 bases, leaving 8 bases between them. Per the germline V gene, CDR1 is KGHSH and CDR2 is LQKENI. The full variable domain, completed using reference TRBV18 and TRBJ2-6, is NAGVMQNPRHLVRRRGQEARLRCSPMKGHSHVYWYRQLPEEGLKFMVYLQKENIIDESGMPKERFSAEFPKEGPSILRIQQVVRGDSAAYFCASSPAVLSGANVLTFGAGSRLTVL.

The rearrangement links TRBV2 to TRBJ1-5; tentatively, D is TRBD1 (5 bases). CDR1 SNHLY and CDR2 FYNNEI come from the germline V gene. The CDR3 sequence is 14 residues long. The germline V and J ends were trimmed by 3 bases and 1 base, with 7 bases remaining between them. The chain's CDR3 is CASSEQGSNQPQHF. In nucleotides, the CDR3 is TGTGCCAGCAGTGAGCAGGGAAGCAATCAGCCCCAGCATTTT.